This is a list of T cell receptor beta chains from one sample in a study of radiotherapy plus CTLA-4 blockade in lung cancer. Assay used: immunoSEQ multiplex PCR; TCRdb lists only in-frame clones, some missing. The sample records about 39,000 clones, more than 75% being singletons. The sample consisted of peripheral blood, taken from a patient treated with radiotherapy plus ipilimumab. The receptors shown here come from a human donor with non-small cell lung cancer that progressed on radiotherapy plus ipilimumab. Each CDR3 is given with its conserved first and last residue. D genes are given only for firm matches. Only some rows state a clone size, as once, few, many or a class for expanded clones.

j_call d_call v_call clone_size cdr3_nt cdr3_aa
TRBJ2-7 - TRBV30 few TGTGCCACAAAATGGAGGTTTTCCTACGAGCAGTACTTC CATKWRFSYEQYF
TRBJ1-2 TRBD1 TRBV28 - TGTGCCAGCACCCCATGGGCGCTAGGACAGGGGTATTTGGAGGGCTACACCTTC CASTPWALGQGYLEGYTF
TRBJ2-5 - TRBV5-1 - TGCGCCAGCAGCGATGGACAGACCCTTGGGACCCAGTACTTC CASSDGQTLGTQYF
TRBJ2-5 - TRBV5-1 - TGCGCCAGCAGCTTGTGGCAGGGGAGCGGAGAGACCCAGTACTTC CASSLWQGSGETQYF
TRBJ2-1 - TRBV29-1 few TGCAGCGTTGAACGCGGCCAGGACAACTACAATGAGCAGTTCTTC CSVERGQDNYNEQFF
TRBJ2-1 TRBD2 TRBV6-5 - TGTGCCAGCAGTTTAACGACTAGCGGGGGATACAATGAGCAGTTCTTC CASSLTTSGGYNEQFF
TRBJ2-7 TRBD2 TRBV7-9 - TGTGCCAGCAGCGTTAGCGGGATCACCTACGAGCAGTACTTC CASSVSGITYEQYF
TRBJ2-3 TRBD1 TRBV4-1 - TGCGCCAGCAGCCGAGACACAGGGGTAGGCACAGATACGCAGTATTTT CASSRDTGVGTDTQYF
TRBJ2-2 TRBD2 TRBV5-1 - TGCGCCAGCAGCTTGTTAGCGGGGAACACCGGGGAGCTGTTTTTT CASSLLAGNTGELFF
TRBJ2-5 - TRBV4-2 - TGTGCCAGCAGCCAAGGGCTAGAGGGCGGACAAGAGACCCAGTACTTC CASSQGLEGGQETQYF